Shown below are 25 T cell receptor beta chains from a single sample sequenced in a study of beta chain features in type 1 diabetes. TCRB transcripts that were expressed got sequenced, as all of the isolated RNA had been reverse transcribed. TCRdb's table, derived via immunoSEQ multiplex PCR, lists solely in-frame clones and lacks some. The profile shows 350,000 to 400,000 clones, about 15% of them singletons. The sequenced sample consisted of naive CD4+ T cells from blood. The receptors were gathered from a woman aged 18 to 35 in good health.

The CDR3 sequence: CASSAGQGSTDTQYF. In DNA form, the CDR3 reads TGTGCCAGCAGCGCGGGACAGGGTAGCACAGATACGCAGTATTTT. The rearrangement links TRBV9 to TRBJ2-3; 9 bases are shared with TRBD1. The germline CDR1 and CDR2 sequences are SGDLS and YYNGEE. The trim removed 3 bases at V and 0 bases at J, leaving 2 bases unmatched. This CDR3 contains 15 residues.

The J gene is TRBJ1-5, the V gene TRBV7-6; TRBD1 matches at 7 bases. The J segment lost 4 bases and the V segment lost 5 bases, leaving 8 bases of the junction unmatched. Germline V gives CDR1 SGHVS, CDR2 FNYEAQ. The CDR3 length is 15 residues. The CDR3 spells CASSRGDRVNQPQHF. CDR3 DNA sequence: TGTGCCAGCAGCCGAGGGGACAGAGTTAATCAGCCCCAGCATTTT.

The chain employs TRBV6-5 and TRBJ2-6; perhaps TRBD1 as D (6 bases). Germline loops: CDR1 MNHEY, CDR2 SVGAGI. The CDR3 consists of 15 residues. The V end lost 7 bases, the J end lost 1 base, and 11 bases lay between the germline ends. The CDR3 bases are TGTGCCAGCAAGAGAGACAGGTCTGGGGCCAACGTCCTGACTTTC. Translating it yields CASKRDRSGANVLTF.

This clone was detected only a few times. V usage is TRBV11-2 and J usage is TRBJ2-5, with 11 bases matching TRBD2. After removal of 5 bases from V and 3 bases from J, the junction contained 2 bases not matched to a gene. The CDR3 contains 14 residues. Germline CDR1 SGHAT, CDR2 FQNNGV. CDR3 nucleotides: TGTGCCAGCAGCAATAGCGGGAGGGAAGAGACCCAGTACTTC. Translation gives CASSNSGREETQYF.

A few counts support this clone. The rearrangement joins TRBV29-1 to TRBJ2-5, with D tentatively TRBD2 (6 bases). The CDR3 covers 13 residues. Germline lookup yields CDR1 SQVTM and CDR2 ANQGSEA. The germline V and J ends were trimmed by 7 bases and 4 bases, with 16 bases remaining between them. The DNA for the CDR3 is TGCAGCGGTGGTTGGAGGGAGCGAGAGACCCAGTACTTC. Protein product: CSGGWRERETQYF. The whole variable domain, filled in from reference TRBV29-1 and TRBJ2-5, reads SAVISQKPSRDICQRGTSLTIQCQVDSQVTMMFWYRQQPGQSLTLIATANQGSEATYESGFVIDKFPISRPNLTFSTLTVSNMSPEDSSIYLCSGGWRERETQYFGPGTRLLVL.

This clone turned up a few times. The rearrangement links TRBV7-9 to TRBJ2-1; 10 nucleotides match TRBD2. V trimming: 3 bases; J trimming: 5 bases; junction bases outside the gene matches: 7. This CDR3 region has 16 residues. Germline CDR1 and CDR2: SEHNR and FQNEAQ (reference sequence). CDR3: CASSLSTSGWDNEQFF. The CDR3 region has the DNA TGTGCCAGCAGCTTGTCGACTAGCGGGTGGGACAATGAGCAGTTCTTC. Supplemented by reference TRBV7-9 and TRBJ2-1, the full variable domain reads DTGVSQNPRHKITKRGQNVTFRCDPISEHNRLYWYRQTLGQGPEFLTYFQNEAQLEKSRLLSDRFSAERPKGSFSTLEIQRTEQGDSAMYLCASSLSTSGWDNEQFFGPGTRLTVL.

The rearrangement uses TRBV6-5 and TRBJ1-2; 8 nucleotides line up with TRBD1. Trimming cost V 6 bases and J 8 bases; bases outside gene matches: 11. The germline gives CDR1 MNHEY, CDR2 SVGAGI. This CDR3 is 14 amino acids long. For the CDR3, the DNA is TGTGCCAGCAGCGGTCAGGACAGGGTCGGAGGCTACACCTTC. Its protein product is CASSGQDRVGGYTF.

The table lists this clone with a few counts. The chain is built from TRBV23-1 and TRBJ2-7; TRBD1 matches at 7 bases. TRBV23-1 is an open reading frame whose function is uncertain. J lost 0 bases, V lost 10 bases, and 9 bases had no gene match. This CDR3 is built from 14 residues. The CDR3 is CATPRRGSSYEQYF. The CDR3 coding sequence is TGCGCCACCCCCCGCAGGGGGAGCTCCTACGAGCAGTACTTC.

This rearrangement joins TRBV9 to TRBJ2-2; no clear D gene. The CDR3 has 14 residues. The V gene's germline CDR1 is SGDLS and CDR2 YYNGEE. V lost 3 bases and J lost 1, with 7 bases in between. DNA of the CDR3: TGTGCCAGCAGCGCCGACTGGAACACCGGGGAGCTGTTTTTT. Its translation: CASSADWNTGELFF. The entire variable domain, with the rest obtained from reference TRBV9 and TRBJ2-2, is as follows: DSGVTQTPKHLITATGQRVTLRCSPRSGDLSVYWYQQSLDQGLQFLIQYYNGEERAKGNILERFSAQQFPDLHSELNLSSLELGDSALYFCASSADWNTGELFFGEGSRLTVL.

This chain joins TRBV18 and TRBJ1-5, with 7 nucleotides matching TRBD1. Trimming took 3 bases from V and 2 from J; bases not matched to a gene: 4. Per the germline V gene, CDR1 is KGHSH and CDR2 is LQKENI. The CDR3 covers 15 residues. The CDR3 sequence: CASSPQGEGNQPQHF. The CDR3, as DNA: TGTGCCAGCTCACCCCAGGGGGAAGGCAATCAGCCCCAGCATTTT.

V and J are TRBV11-3 and TRBJ2-1; 8 bases are a match to TRBD2. This CDR3 region has 15 residues. Looked up from germline, CDR1 is SGHNT and CDR2 is YENEEA. Unmatched junction bases numbered 9, after V lost 4 bases and J lost 7 bases. The CDR3 sequence is CASSSLAGQGNEQFF. Written as DNA, the CDR3 is TGTGCCAGCAGCTCTCTAGCGGGCCAGGGGAATGAGCAGTTCTTC.

The rearrangement uses TRBV18 and TRBJ1-2; D remains ambiguous. The V gene lost 2 bases and the J gene lost 8 bases, with 15 bases spanning the gap. Germline V lookup: CDR1 KGHSH, CDR2 LQKENI. The CDR3 is 14 amino acids. The CDR3 DNA reads TGTGCCAGCTCACCAACGTTTGCAGGAGGGGGCTACACCTTC. It encodes CASSPTFAGGGYTF.

This clone was counted only a few times. CDR3 nucleotide sequence: TGTGCCAGCTCACCGGACAGGGTTCTCGGCTACACCTTC. It codes for CASSPDRVLGYTF. V is TRBV18 and J is TRBJ1-2, with TRBD1 identical over 8 bases. Germline V CDR1 and CDR2: KGHSH, LQKENI. The length of the CDR3 is 13 residues. V shed 3 bases and J 8 bases; nucleotides not matched to a gene: 5.

The V and J genes are TRBV5-1 and TRBJ2-5; tentatively, D is TRBD1 (5 bases). V was trimmed by 5 bases and J by 0 bases, leaving 5 bases between them. Per the germline V gene, CDR1 is SGHRS and CDR2 is YFSETQ. The CDR3 covers 12 residues. CDR3 DNA: TGCGCCAGCAGGGACAACCAAGAGACCCAGTACTTC. Protein product: CASRDNQETQYF.

This clone appeared a few times. The gene calls are TRBV29-1 and TRBJ2-3; D uncertain. The CDR3 is 14 residues long. The V end was cut by 3 bases, the J end by 0 bases, with 10 bases between. The germline V gene has CDR1 SQVTM and CDR2 ANQGSEA. CDR3 sequence reads: CSVERIVSTDTQYF. In DNA form, the CDR3 reads TGCAGCGTTGAGCGGATCGTTAGCACAGATACGCAGTATTTT.

This chain uses TRBV5-1 with TRBJ2-1, with D maybe TRBD1 (6 bases). The germline V gene has CDR1 SGHRS and CDR2 YFSETQ. The CDR3 sequence is 15 residues long. The V gene lost 4 bases and the J gene lost 7 bases, with 18 bases spanning the gap. The CDR3 reads CASSLQGTHGNEQFF. In DNA form, the CDR3 reads TGCGCCAGCAGCCTACAGGGAACGCATGGTAATGAGCAGTTCTTC.

The rearrangement links TRBV9 to TRBJ2-2; TRBD2 matches 11 bases. The CDR3 is 14 amino acids. Germline assignment: CDR1 SGDLS and CDR2 YYNGEE. V shed 4 bases and J 7 bases; nucleotides not matched to a gene: 3. CDR3 sequence reads: CASSQGTSGGELFF. CDR3 DNA sequence: TGTGCCAGCAGCCAAGGGACTAGCGGCGGGGAGCTGTTTTTT.

There are a few counts of this clone. The chain links TRBV28 to TRBJ2-1; TRBD2 matches at 8 bases. The CDR3 sequence is 16 residues long. The germline V gene encodes CDR1 MDHEN and CDR2 SYDVKM. The ends lost 1 base at V and 9 bases at J; junction bases unmatched: 11. Written as DNA, the CDR3 is TGTGCCAGCAGTTTATTCGCGGGAGGCCCCTCCGGTGAGCAGTTCTTC. This codes for CASSLFAGGPSGEQFF.

The J gene is TRBJ1-2, the V gene TRBV5-4; TRBD1 aligns across 8 bases. The germline CDR1 and CDR2 sequences are SGHNT and YYREEE (reference sequence). The V gene end was trimmed by 4 bases and the J gene end by 8 bases; junction bases not matched to a gene: 13. The CDR3 runs 15 residues. In DNA form, the CDR3 reads TGTGCCAGCAGCCACAGGGGGGGGGAAAGGCGAGGCTACACCTTC. It is translated as CASSHRGGERRGYTF.

The chain is built from TRBV27 and TRBJ1-1, with TRBD1 matching 8 bases. Germline V gene sequence: CDR1 MNHEY, CDR2 SMNVEV (reference sequence). J was trimmed by 5 bases and V by 6 bases; bases with no gene match: 5. This CDR3 spans 13 amino acids. Written as DNA, the CDR3 is TGTGCCAGCAGACGAGACAGGGGAACTGAAGCTTTCTTT. It is translated as CASRRDRGTEAFF.

The chain couples TRBV4-3 to TRBJ2-7, with 9 bases matching TRBD1. The CDR3 totals 14 residues. The J segment lost 6 bases and the V segment lost 7 bases, leaving 10 bases of the junction unmatched. Germline CDR1 is LGHNA and CDR2 is YSLEER. Written as DNA, the CDR3 is TGCGCCAGCACCTTCGGGACAGGGTTTGCCGAGCAGTACTTC. Translating gives CASTFGTGFAEQYF.

V and J are TRBV18 and TRBJ2-1, with D possibly matching TRBD2 (6 bases). The CDR3 spans 15 residues. V shed 2 bases and J shed 2 bases, with 10 bases lying between them. Germline CDR1 KGHSH, CDR2 LQKENI. The CDR3 DNA sequence: TGTGCCAGCTCACCAATCGGGACTGCCTACAATGAGCAGTTCTTC. It encodes CASSPIGTAYNEQFF.

This chain joins TRBV15 and TRBJ2-2, with 7 bases fitting TRBD1. The CDR3 length is 17 residues. Germline V gene sequence: CDR1 LNHNV, CDR2 YYDKDF (reference sequence). Trimming cost V 1 base and J 2 bases; bases outside gene matches: 7. CDR3 residues: CATSRGQGKSNTGELFF. The CDR3 coding sequence is TGTGCCACCAGCAGAGGACAGGGCAAAAGCAACACCGGGGAGCTGTTTTTT.

The gene calls are TRBV7-6 and TRBJ2-1; D perhaps matches TRBD2 (5 bases). Trimming left V 5 bases short and J 2 bases short, with 19 bases between. The CDR3 spans 17 residues. CDR1 is SGHVS, CDR2 FNYEAQ, per germline. The CDR3 loop reads CASSPQRLVSTYNEQFF. The CDR3 DNA is TGTGCCAGCAGCCCTCAGCGGCTCGTAAGCACCTACAATGAGCAGTTCTTC.

This clone turned up a few times. The chain employs TRBV4-1 and TRBJ2-5; 12 nucleotides agree with TRBD2. The CDR3 sequence is 16 residues long. Trimming removed 5 bases from V and 4 bases from J; junction bases left unmatched: 8. Germline lookup yields CDR1 MGHRA and CDR2 YSYEKL. The CDR3 sequence: CASSATRTSGTETQYF. The CDR3 region has the DNA TGCGCCAGCAGCGCAACCCGGACTAGCGGGACAGAGACCCAGTACTTC.